Detailed here is one T cell receptor beta chain. The antigen is not known. V was pared by 8 bases and J by 4 bases, with 8 bases of the junction left unmatched. This CDR3 has 14 amino acids. The germline V gene encodes CDR1 MNHEY and CDR2 SVGAGI. This entry is derived from a study of graft-versus-host responses after intestinal transplantation. Regarding the study as a whole: Clonal ratios of graft-versus-host to host-versus-graft in allografts were high for patients exhibiting graft-donor T cell macrochimerism. Some GvH clones were seen earlier in gut or blood, suggesting intestinal origin.

Sequencing used immunoSEQ multiplex PCR; TCRdb keeps in-frame clones, though not all of them. The sample yields about 24,000 clones, 75% to 90% seen once. V and J are TRBV6-5 and TRBJ2-1; 7 bases map to TRBD1. The TCR was taken from a human patient who received an intestinal transplant, so some T cells may come from the graft donor. This sample comprised PBMCs, obtained 463 days after intestinal transplant. As DNA, the CDR3 is TGTGCCAGCCTAGGGGGCGCAGGTTACAATGAGCAGTTCTTC. This codes for CASLGGAGYNEQFF.